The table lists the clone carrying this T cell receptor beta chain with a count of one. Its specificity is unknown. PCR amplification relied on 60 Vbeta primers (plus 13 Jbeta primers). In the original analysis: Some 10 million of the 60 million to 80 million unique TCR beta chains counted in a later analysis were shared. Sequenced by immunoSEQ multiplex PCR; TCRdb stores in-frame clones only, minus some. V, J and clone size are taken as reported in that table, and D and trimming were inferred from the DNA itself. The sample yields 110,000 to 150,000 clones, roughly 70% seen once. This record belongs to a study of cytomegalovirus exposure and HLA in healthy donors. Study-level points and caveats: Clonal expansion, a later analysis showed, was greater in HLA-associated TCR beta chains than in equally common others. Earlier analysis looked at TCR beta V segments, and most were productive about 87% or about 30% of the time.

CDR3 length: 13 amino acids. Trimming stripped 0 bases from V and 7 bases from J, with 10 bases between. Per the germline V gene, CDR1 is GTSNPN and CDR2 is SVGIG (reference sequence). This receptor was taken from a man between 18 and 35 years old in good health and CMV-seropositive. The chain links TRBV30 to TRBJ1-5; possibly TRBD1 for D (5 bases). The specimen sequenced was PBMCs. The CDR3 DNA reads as TGTGCCTGGAGTGTTTGGGAGGGGCAGCCCCAGCATTTT. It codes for CAWSVWEGQPQHF.